One sample yielded the 13 T cell receptor beta chains listed below, sequenced in a study of blood T cells in healthy people across ages. Alongside a J-beta primer mix, a sample-barcoded 5' primer served in a second PCR lasting about 6 to 11 cycles. TCRdb reanalysed the 5' RACE reads using MiXCR and keeps one entry per CDR3 protein. The repertoire holds some 700,000 distinct CDR3 sequences, with about 40% as singletons. The sample comprised blood. These receptors came from a woman aged 60 to 75 in good health.

This chain links TRBV2 with TRBJ1-6, with D uncertain. The V gene's germline CDR1 is SNHLY and CDR2 FYNNEI. CDR3 length equals 15 residues. V was shortened by 6 bases and J by 7 bases, with 16 bases between the two germline ends. The DNA of the CDR3 is TGTGCCAGCAGCGACCTCAGGCGGAGAAATTCACCCCTCCACTTT. Protein sequence: CASSDLRRRNSPLHF.

This clonotype was recorded many times. The CDR3 spells CSARKSPGEDTQYF. CDR3 bases: TGCAGTGCTAGAAAATCCCCCGGGGAAGATACGCAGTATTTT. The genes are TRBV20-1 and TRBJ2-3; perhaps TRBD2 as D (5 bases). V was clipped by 2 bases and J by 5 bases, with 14 bases between them. Germline V lookup: CDR1 DFQATT, CDR2 SNEGSKA (reference sequence). The CDR3 has 14 residues.

The chain joins TRBV20-1 to TRBJ2-3; tentatively, D is TRBD1 (5 bases). This CDR3 contains 15 residues. From germline, CDR1 is DFQATT and CDR2 SNEGSKA (reference sequence). Trimming removed 3 bases at V and 2 bases at J, with 15 bases between. This CDR3 is CSASAGQGNTDTQYF. CDR3 DNA: TGCAGTGCTAGTGCCGGCCAGGGAAACACAGATACGCAGTATTTT.

V usage is TRBV27 and J usage is TRBJ1-5, with 7 bases matching TRBD1. Germline values: CDR1 MNHEY, CDR2 SMNVEV (reference sequence). Trimming cost V 1 base and J 1 base; bases outside gene matches: 4. The CDR3 has 16 residues. The CDR3, as DNA: TGTGCCAGCAGTTTATTTGCAGGGGGGAGCAATCAGCCCCAGCATTTT. This encodes CASSLFAGGSNQPQHF.

At least ten counts were recorded for this clonotype. The chain joins TRBV9 to TRBJ2-7, with D unclear. This CDR3 region has 15 residues. CDR1 and CDR2 (germline): SGDLS, YYNGEE. Trimming removed 0 bases at V and 3 bases at J, with 13 bases between. CDR3 coding DNA: TGTGCCAGCAGCGTAGATTACAGTGATCACTACGAGCAGTACTTC. This encodes CASSVDYSDHYEQYF.

The chain carries TRBV6-6 and TRBJ2-5; 8 bases map to TRBD2. Germline trimming cut 6 bases from V and 3 bases from J; bases unmatched to any gene: 6. CDR1 and CDR2 from the germline V gene are MNHNY and SVGAGI (reference sequence). The CDR3 has 14 residues. The CDR3, as DNA: TGTGCCAGCAGACTACGGCGGGGGGAAGAGACCCAGTACTTC. Its translation: CASRLRRGEETQYF.

This clonotype appeared a few times. The chain links TRBV4-2 to TRBJ2-3; 14 bases are a match to TRBD2. J was trimmed by 7 bases and V by 0 bases; bases with no gene match: 6. The CDR3 has 17 residues. Per germline, CDR1 LGHNA and CDR2 YNFKEQ. The CDR3 protein is CASSQDGTSGSGYTQYF. The CDR3, as DNA: TGTGCCAGCAGCCAAGATGGGACTAGCGGGAGTGGGTATACGCAGTATTTT.

About this clonotype: One end of the junction is discordant with germline, which a read error may explain. The rearrangement uses TRBV2 and TRBJ1-2; D is possibly TRBD1 (5 bases). The V gene's germline CDR1 is SNHLY and CDR2 FYNNEI. The CDR3 is 12 residues long. In DNA form, the CDR3 reads TGTGCCAGCAATGAACAGGACTATGGCTACACCTTC. Translating gives CASNEQDYGYTF. Filled out from reference TRBV2 and TRBJ1-2, the complete variable domain reads EPEVTQTPSHQVTQMGQEVILRCVPISNHLYFYWYRQILGQKVEFLVSFYNNEISEKSEIFDDQFSVERPDGSNFTLKIRSTKLEDSAMYFCASNEQDYGYTFGSGTRLTVV.

V is TRBV18 and J is TRBJ2-3; the match to TRBD2 covers 7 bases. The V segment lost 1 base and the J segment 5 bases; nucleotides outside the gene matches: 3. Germline V gene data show CDR1 as KGHSH and CDR2 as LQKENI. The CDR3 extends over 14 amino acids. The CDR3 protein is CASSPQRDGDTQYF. In DNA, the CDR3 is TGTGCCAGCTCACCACAGCGGGACGGAGATACGCAGTATTTT.

CDR3 protein: CASRDPRQGIDEQYF. The CDR3 DNA reads as TGCGCCAGCAGGGACCCGCGACAGGGCATCGACGAGCAGTACTTC. The chain carries TRBV10-2 and TRBJ2-5, with 7 bases that match TRBD1. The J call may be incorrect, as the DNA end agrees better with TRBJ2-7. The germline CDR1 and CDR2 sequences are WSHSY and SAAADI. CDR3 length: 15 residues.

The chain uses TRBV27 and TRBJ2-7, with 9 bases lining up with TRBD2. Germline V gene data show CDR1 as MNHEY and CDR2 as SMNVEV (reference sequence). This CDR3 comprises 16 residues. The ends lost 2 bases at V and 3 bases at J; junction bases unmatched: 8. This CDR3 is CASSLALSGSHYEQYF. The CDR3 coding sequence is TGTGCCAGCAGTTTAGCCCTTAGCGGGAGTCACTACGAGCAGTACTTC.

The chain uses TRBV20-1 and TRBJ2-4; 10 positions match TRBD2. The J call could be wrong; TRBJ2-5 is a better fit for the DNA end. The germline gives CDR1 DFQATT, CDR2 SNEGSKA (reference sequence). CDR3 length: 15 residues. The CDR3 here is CSARSRTSGLETQYF. CDR3 coding DNA: TGCAGTGCTAGATCTCGGACTAGCGGTTTGGAGACCCAGTACTTC.

This chain joins TRBV28 and TRBJ2-7, with D unresolved. V was clipped by 11 bases and J by 2 bases, with 13 bases between them. The CDR3 totals 12 residues. Germline V gives CDR1 MDHEN, CDR2 SYDVKM. The CDR3 nucleotides are TGTGCCGGTGGAGACGGACCCTACGAGCAGTACTTC. Translation gives CAGGDGPYEQYF.